The clone carrying this T cell receptor (beta chain) was counted only a few times. Its antigen is still unknown. The primer mix had 60 Vbeta and 13 Jbeta primers. Profiling relied on immunoSEQ multiplex PCR, and the TCRdb table lists in-frame clones only, not all of them. The sample lists some 100,000 clones, approximately 84% occurring once. Per germline, CDR1 SEHNR and CDR2 FQNEAQ (reference sequence). The length of the CDR3 is 16 residues. V gave up 4 bases and J gave up 4 bases; unmatched junction bases: 7. This sample was included in a study of cytomegalovirus exposure and HLA in healthy donors. Regarding the study as a whole: CMV serostatus was the only recorded immune exposure for donors. Earlier analysis found most TCR beta V segments productive about 87% or about 30% of the time. Highest at DRB1 and lowest at HLA-C, TCR association rates differed among HLA loci in a later analysis.

The chain is built from TRBV7-9 and TRBJ2-2; 9 bases line up with TRBD2. The TCR originated in a man aged 18 to 29 in good health and CMV-seronegative. The sample consisted of PBMCs. This chain's CDR3 is CASSYPGTSSTGELFF. The DNA of the CDR3 is TGTGCCAGCAGCTACCCCGGGACTAGCAGCACCGGGGAGCTGTTTTTT.